This TCR beta chain was identified in a study of shared clonotypes between healthy human individuals. As to this clone: The germline gene is not matched at one end of the junction; a read error may be the cause.

Terminally differentiated effector memory CD45RA+ cells were excluded by CCR7 positive selection of CD45RO-negative cells. Nashville, Tennessee was home to all donors, each a Caucasian adult. Some clones are missing from TCRdb's copy, which holds only in-frame ones; the method was immunoSEQ multiplex PCR. Among about 700,000 clones, 90% to 95% were seen once, and the ten largest hold 24%. The CDR3 is 12 residues long. Germline V gives CDR1 SGHTA, CDR2 FQGNSA. The chain couples TRBV7-2 to TRBJ2-7; 9 bases match TRBD1. The sequenced sample was naive CD8+ T cells sorted from blood. This sequence originates from a man between 25 and 39 years old in good health. The CDR3 is CASSLEYGTGSF. In DNA form, the CDR3 reads TGTGCCAGCAGCTTAGAATACGGGACAGGGAGCTTC.